This T cell receptor (beta chain) was recovered during a study of spatial heterogeneity in lung cancer. Germline V gene sequence: CDR1 MNHEY, CDR2 SVGAGI. The CDR3 runs 12 residues. After removal of 8 bases from V and 8 bases from J, the junction contained 7 bases not matched to a gene. This clonotype has ten or more counts. In TCRdb, the 5' RACE reads were re-called with MiXCR into one record per CDR3 protein. The sample carries under 20,000 distinct CDR3 sequences, 9% to 10% recorded once. The time point denotes: blood at routine non-recurrence follow-up after resection. Unsorted whole RNA samples from tumor, nontumor lung or frozen PBMC were sequenced.

The sample here was PBMCs, taken at follow-up. The TCR sequence derives from a female donor with early-stage non-small cell lung cancer. The genes are TRBV6-5 and TRBJ1-2, with 8 bases aligning to TRBD1. The CDR3: CASGRQGRGYTF. CDR3 nucleotides: TGTGCCAGCGGACGACAGGGGCGCGGCTACACCTTC.